The 3 T cell receptor beta chains below all came from one sample that was sequenced in a study of cytomegalovirus exposure and HLA in healthy donors (dated by TCRdb to 2015 to 2018). The library was produced with the immunoSEQ multiplex PCR assay. A mixture of 60 forward primers for TCR Vbeta segments and 13 reverse primers for TCR Jbeta segments was used in the multiplex PCR. TCRdb stores this immuneACCESS table with in-frame sequences only. Part of the clones is absent; in the studies checked, under half of the shortfall reflects unresolved V genes, and no reason is known for the rest. The sample data list about 180,000 clones, and 77% of these were observed just once. Over 1.1% of the sample belongs to the ten largest clones. Sequenced material: PBMCs. These TCRs come from a man aged 18-30 years in good health and CMV-seronegative.

The J gene is TRBJ1-5, the V gene TRBV30; TRBD1 agrees at 7 bases. The CDR3 runs to 14 residues. The V gene end was trimmed by 2 bases and the J gene end by 3 bases; junction bases not matched to a gene: 4. The germline V gene has CDR1 GTSNPN and CDR2 SVGIG (reference sequence). In DNA form, the CDR3 reads TGTGCCTGGAGTCGGGACAGCTACAATCAGCCCCAGCATTTT. Amino acid sequence: CAWSRDSYNQPQHF.

Many counts were recorded for this clone. The rearrangement joins TRBV30 to TRBJ2-7; 14 bases are shared with TRBD2. The germline CDR1 and CDR2 sequences are GTSNPN and SVGIG (reference sequence). This CDR3 is built from 15 residues. V shed 2 bases and J 3 bases; nucleotides not matched to a gene: 3. CDR3 loop: CAWSRTSGGLYEQYF. CDR3 nucleotide sequence: TGTGCCTGGAGTCGGACTAGCGGGGGGCTCTACGAGCAGTACTTC.

V gene TRBV30 combines with J gene TRBJ2-5; tentatively, D is TRBD1 (6 bases). V was clipped by 3 bases and J by 11 bases, with 22 bases between them. Per germline, CDR1 GTSNPN and CDR2 SVGIG (reference sequence). This CDR3 has 14 amino acids. The CDR3 region is CAWSLPTGFREQYF. CDR3 nucleotide sequence: TGTGCCTGGAGCCTACCTACAGGGTTTAGAGAGCAGTACTTC. Drawing the rest from reference TRBV30 and TRBJ2-5, the complete variable domain is SQTIHQWPATLVQPVGSPLSLECTVEGTSNPNLYWYRQAAGRGLQLLFYSVGIGQISSEVPQNLSASRPQDRQFILSSKKLLLSDSGFYLCAWSLPTGFREQYFGPGTRLLVL.